The next 10 T cell receptor beta chains were all read from a single sample in a study of blood T cells in healthy people across ages. Then a second PCR, running about 7 to 11 cycles, was carried out with a sample-barcoded 5' primer and a J-beta primer mix. A single record per CDR3 protein comes from TCRdb applying MiXCR to the 5' RACE reads. The sample lists approximately 700,000 distinct CDR3 sequences, about a third seen once, with roughly 14% in the top ten. Input material: blood. The source is a woman aged 80 or over in good health.

Regarding this clonotype: A much larger clone is a single base away; this may be a read error. The rearrangement links TRBV7-2 to TRBJ1-5; D unresolved. Looked up from germline, CDR1 is SGHTA and CDR2 is FQGNSA. The CDR3 has 13 amino acids. Written as DNA, the CDR3 is TGTGCCAGCAGCTTAACCGGCAATCAGCCCAAGCATTTT. It codes for CASSLTGNQPKHF. Full variable domain (missing parts from reference TRBV7-2 and TRBJ1-5): GAGVSQSPSNKVTEKGKDVELRCDPISGHTALYWYRQSLGQGLEFLIYFQGNSAPDKSGLPSDRFSAERTGGSVSTLTIQRTQQEDSAVYLCASSLTGNQPKHFGDGTRLSIL.

Ten or more counts support this clonotype. The V call is TRBV9, the J call TRBJ2-3; TRBD2 matches at 9 bases. V trimming: 1 base; J trimming: 6 bases; junction bases outside the gene matches: 9. The CDR3 is made up of 16 amino acids. Germline V CDR1 and CDR2: SGDLS, YYNGEE. The CDR3 loop is CASSVSAGGPRDTQYF. CDR3 DNA sequence: TGTGCCAGCAGCGTATCAGCGGGGGGCCCTCGGGATACGCAGTATTTT.

J is TRBJ1-1 and V is TRBV7-8; maybe TRBD1 (6 bases). CDR3 length equals 12 residues. Per germline, CDR1 SGHVS and CDR2 FQNEAQ. V was cut by 1 base and J by 10 bases, with 10 bases left in between. The CDR3 loop reads CASSLGRGGAFF. The CDR3 nucleotides are TGTGCCAGCAGCTTAGGCAGGGGTGGAGCTTTCTTT.

The chain couples TRBV20-1 to TRBJ2-5, with D perhaps assigned TRBD1 or TRBD2 (5 bases each). The J call is doubtful: the DNA matches TRBJ2-4 better. CDR3 length: 15 amino acids. The germline V gene encodes CDR1 DFQATT and CDR2 SNEGSKA (reference sequence). CDR3 sequence: CSASGAGTTKNIQYF. The CDR3 nucleotides read TGCAGTGCTAGCGGGGCAGGGACGACCAAAAACATTCAGTACTTC.

Concerning this clonotype itself: A read error may be the cause here, since a much bigger clone is one base away. The gene calls are TRBV10-3 and TRBJ1-2; 8 positions match TRBD1. The V and J ends lost 10 bases and 8 bases, in that order; junction bases with no gene match: 12. Germline values: CDR1 ENHRY, CDR2 SYGVKD. The CDR3 covers 13 residues. CDR3 coding DNA: TGTGCCAACAGAGAGGACAGGGTAACCGGCTACACCTTC. This sequence encodes CANREDRVTGYTF.

This clonotype was seen a few times. Germline and junction disagree at one end, which may indicate a read error. This chain joins TRBV2 and TRBJ1-1; maybe TRBD1 (6 bases). Germline-derived CDR1 and CDR2 are SNHLY and FYNNEI. CDR3 size: 14 residues. CDR3 DNA sequence: TGTGCCAGCAGTACCAGGGGTCAAAACACTGGAGCTTTCTTT. It translates to CASSTRGQNTGAFF.

About this clonotype itself: A single base separates this from a much larger clone, so it may be a read error. The V gene is TRBV6-1, the J gene TRBJ2-6; 7 bases match TRBD2. J was trimmed by 0 bases and V by 11 bases; bases with no gene match: 10. The germline gives CDR1 MNHNS, CDR2 SASEGT. This CDR3 is 16 amino acids long. The CDR3 coding sequence is TGTGCCGCCCCAAGGCGGGGGTCCTCTGGGGCCAACGTCCTGACTTTC. Amino acid sequence: CAAPRRGSSGANVLTF.

This clonotype was recorded many times. The V gene is TRBV20-1, the J gene TRBJ2-7, with D possibly TRBD2 on 6 matching bases. The CDR3 has 15 amino acids. The V and J ends lost 3 bases and 2 bases respectively, with 17 bases between them. Germline values: CDR1 DFQATT, CDR2 SNEGSKA (reference sequence). The CDR3 loop reads CSASPGTLGAYEQYF. The DNA of the CDR3 is TGCAGTGCTAGCCCGGGGACTTTAGGGGCCTACGAGCAGTACTTC.

This clonotype was observed many times. The V call is TRBV11-1, the J call TRBJ2-1, with 11 bases identical to TRBD2. There are 15 residues in the CDR3. Germline loops: CDR1 SGHAT, CDR2 FQDESV (reference sequence). V shed 3 bases, J shed 6 bases, and the junction held 4 bases outside the gene matches. This CDR3 reads CASSFPGLAANEQFF. CDR3 nucleotides: TGTGCCAGCAGCTTTCCGGGACTAGCGGCCAATGAGCAGTTCTTC.

This clonotype was detected a few times. CDR3 residues: CASSLVGRSNTEAFF. The CDR3, as DNA: TGTGCCAGCAGCTTAGTTGGCCGATCGAACACTGAAGCTTTCTTT. V is TRBV11-2 and J is TRBJ1-1, with D unclear. The CDR3 loop spans 15 amino acids. In germline, CDR1 is SGHAT, CDR2 FQNNGV. V was clipped by 1 base and J by 1 base, with 10 bases between them.